Below, 27 T cell receptor beta chains from the same sample are listed, as sequenced in a study of T cell responses to AZD1222 COVID-19 vaccine. Using immunoSEQ multiplex PCR, the repertoire was profiled, and TCRdb retains in-frame clones only, with some absent. The sample records about 150,000 clones, over 85% being singletons. The sample was peripheral blood, taken on day 0 of AZD1222 vaccination. These receptors were collected from an adult in good health.

This clone occurred once. The chain couples TRBV11-1 to TRBJ2-1, with D possibly being TRBD1 (6 bases). Germline CDR1 reads SGHAT; CDR2 reads FQDESV (reference sequence). Trimming took 5 bases from V and 6 from J, leaving 14 bases between them. The CDR3 runs 14 residues. CDR3 in DNA: TGTGCCAGCAGCCGAAACAGGGATTCCAATGAGCAGTTCTTC. This translates into CASSRNRDSNEQFF.

The chain is built from TRBV29-1 and TRBJ1-3; D gene ambiguous. The CDR3 sequence is 13 residues long. Between the trimmed V and J ends, which lost 5 bases and 0 bases, there was a span of 8 bases. Germline V gene lookup returns CDR1 SQVTM and CDR2 ANQGSEA. For the CDR3, the DNA is TGCAGCGTTCTAGGAATCTCTGGAAACACCATATATTTT. This encodes CSVLGISGNTIYF.

The V gene is TRBV2, the J gene TRBJ1-2, with a possible D match to TRBD1 (5 bases). The CDR3 sequence is 13 residues long. Germline V gene data show CDR1 as SNHLY and CDR2 as FYNNEI. Trimming removed 4 bases from V and 8 bases from J, with 14 bases in between. The CDR3: CASSAGGSGGYTF. The CDR3 DNA reads as TGTGCCAGCAGTGCGGGGGGGTCTGGAGGCTACACCTTC.

The chain carries TRBV7-9 and TRBJ1-3; D perhaps matches TRBD1 (6 bases). Germline CDR1 reads SEHNR; CDR2 reads FQNEAQ (reference sequence). The CDR3 sequence is 16 residues long. V lost 5 bases and J 0 bases, leaving 14 bases between the germline ends. The CDR3 is CASSLQGKGSGNTIYF. DNA for the CDR3: TGTGCCAGCAGCCTACAGGGAAAAGGCTCTGGAAACACCATATATTTT.

This sequence joins TRBV5-5 and TRBJ2-7, with 7 bases aligning to TRBD1. The ends lost 1 base at V and 5 bases at J; junction bases unmatched: 9. The CDR3 covers 15 residues. Germline CDR1 reads SGHKS; CDR2 reads YYEKEE (reference sequence). DNA of the CDR3: TGTGCCAGCAGCTTGCTGGACAGGTCGATCCACGAGCAGTACTTC. Its protein product is CASSLLDRSIHEQYF.

The genes are TRBV18 and TRBJ2-3; 10 bases agree with TRBD1. Germline V gene data show CDR1 as KGHSH and CDR2 as LQKENI. This CDR3 region has 15 residues. V was pared by 4 bases and J by 4 bases, with 5 bases of the junction left unmatched. CDR3 nucleotides: TGTGCCAGCTCACAAGGGACAGGGGATGCAGATACGCAGTATTTT. Amino acids: CASSQGTGDADTQYF.

This chain links TRBV10-3 with TRBJ1-6; a weak D match, TRBD1 (5 bases). The CDR3 totals 17 residues. CDR1 ENHRY and CDR2 SYGVKD come from the germline V gene. Trimming left V 0 bases short and J 6 bases short, with 15 bases between. Here the CDR3 DNA reads TGTGCCATCAGTGAGTCGAGTACTGGGGGTCGTAATTCACCCCTCCACTTT. Its protein is CAISESSTGGRNSPLHF.

The CDR3 nucleotides are TGTGCCAGCAGCTGGGGTGGGGAGAGGCCCACTGAAGCTTTCTTT. Translated, it gives CASSWGGERPTEAFF. The V call is TRBV11-1, the J call TRBJ1-1; D unclear. Trimming took off 4 bases at V and 4 bases at J, with 16 bases between the two ends. Germline V gene data show CDR1 as SGHAT and CDR2 as FQDESV (reference sequence). The CDR3 is 15 residues long.

The chain recombines TRBV4-2 with TRBJ2-7, with 7 bases that match TRBD2. CDR3 length: 13 amino acids. The J segment lost 4 bases and the V segment lost 8 bases, leaving 8 bases of the junction unmatched. The germline V gene has CDR1 LGHNA and CDR2 YNFKEQ. CDR3 in amino acids: CASGKRDAYEQYF. Written as DNA, the CDR3 is TGTGCCAGCGGAAAGCGGGATGCTTACGAGCAGTACTTC.

This clone showed up just once. The J gene is TRBJ2-5, the V gene TRBV20-1; 7 bases match TRBD2. This CDR3 has 15 amino acids. Looked up from germline, CDR1 is DFQATT and CDR2 is SNEGSKA (reference sequence). V was pared by 3 bases and J by 2 bases, with 9 bases of the junction left unmatched. The CDR3 protein is CSASPHSGPQETQYF. CDR3 nucleotide sequence: TGCAGTGCTAGTCCCCATAGCGGGCCACAAGAGACCCAGTACTTC.

The gene calls are TRBV5-6 and TRBJ1-6; the match to TRBD1 covers 7 bases. The germline V gene has CDR1 SGHDT and CDR2 YYEEEE. The CDR3 runs 16 residues. The V gene end was trimmed by 2 bases and the J gene end by 7 bases; junction bases not matched to a gene: 9. The CDR3 protein is CASSFSPTGSNSPLHF. The CDR3 DNA is TGTGCCAGCAGCTTTTCCCCGACAGGGTCGAATTCACCCCTCCACTTT.

The CDR3 reads CASSYGSSNNSPLHF. The DNA for the CDR3 is TGTGCCAGCAGTTACGGTAGCAGCAATAATTCACCCCTCCACTTT. This rearrangement joins TRBV6-5 to TRBJ1-6; D is unresolved. The CDR3 consists of 15 residues. Trimming removed 2 bases at V and 5 bases at J, with 10 bases between. The V gene's germline CDR1 is MNHEY and CDR2 SVGAGI.

The chain has TRBV9 and TRBJ2-1; TRBD1 aligns across 8 bases. The ends lost 4 bases at V and 6 bases at J; junction bases unmatched: 9. The CDR3 runs 15 residues. CDR1 and CDR2 (germline): SGDLS, YYNGEE. As DNA, the CDR3 is TGTGCCAGCAGCTCAGGGACAGGAACGGTCAATGAGCAGTTCTTC. Its protein product is CASSSGTGTVNEQFF.

CDR3 coding DNA: TGCACCAGCAGCCATGGGCAGGCTAGCGGGAGGAACGAGACCCAGTACTTC. Protein sequence: CTSSHGQASGRNETQYF. The chain has TRBV1 and TRBJ2-5; the listed D gene, TRBD2, was not tested against the DNA. TRBV1 is a documented pseudogene. CDR3 length: 17 residues.

This sequence joins TRBV4-2 and TRBJ2-7, with 8 positions matching TRBD1. The germline CDR1 and CDR2 sequences are LGHNA and YNFKEQ. This CDR3 contains 15 residues. With 1 base clipped from V and 4 bases from J, the junction kept 6 bases outside the gene matches. In DNA form, the CDR3 reads TGTGCCAGCAGCCAAGCGACAGGGGTGAGGTACGAGCAGTACTTC. Protein sequence: CASSQATGVRYEQYF.

V usage is TRBV27 and J usage is TRBJ2-7; no clear D. This CDR3 has 12 residues. Trimming removed 8 bases at V and 3 bases at J, with 11 bases between. Germline values: CDR1 MNHEY, CDR2 SMNVEV (reference sequence). CDR3 in amino acids: CASHGENYEQYF. CDR3 nucleotide sequence: TGTGCCAGCCACGGAGAAAACTACGAGCAGTACTTC.

The chain recombines TRBV3-1 (or the pseudogene TRBV3-2) with TRBJ2-2, with D tentatively TRBD1 (6 bases). Germline CDR1 LGHDT, CDR2 YNNKEL (reference sequence). Trimming removed 4 bases from V and 2 bases from J, with 11 bases in between. The CDR3 totals 15 residues. This chain's CDR3 is CASSRPGQNTGELFF. Written as DNA, the CDR3 is TGTGCCAGCAGCCGGCCGGGACAAAACACCGGGGAGCTGTTTTTT.

CDR3 region: CASSQVFLADYNEQFF. CDR3 DNA: TGCGCCAGCAGCCAAGTTTTCCTAGCGGATTACAATGAGCAGTTCTTC. The gene calls are TRBV4-1 and TRBJ2-1, with 7 bases aligning to TRBD2. The CDR3 has 16 residues. Germline CDR1 and CDR2: MGHRA and YSYEKL. V was pared by 1 base and J by 4 bases, with 7 bases of the junction left unmatched.

The V call is TRBV7-8, the J call TRBJ1-1; TRBD1 matches at 7 bases. V shed 1 base and J 1 base; nucleotides not matched to a gene: 18. CDR3 size: 20 residues. Per the germline V gene, CDR1 is SGHVS and CDR2 is FQNEAQ. CDR3 protein: CASSLVAPGQIILENTEAFF. The CDR3, as DNA: TGTGCCAGCAGCTTAGTGGCCCCGGGACAGATTATACTAGAGAACACTGAAGCTTTCTTT.

The rearrangement uses TRBV27 and TRBJ1-2; 8 nucleotides align to TRBD1. Unmatched junction bases numbered 6, after V lost 6 bases and J lost 6 bases. Germline CDR1 MNHEY, CDR2 SMNVEV (reference sequence). The CDR3 has 13 amino acids. CDR3 region: CASSRGQGHGYTF. The CDR3 coding sequence is TGTGCCAGCAGCCGCGGACAGGGACATGGCTACACCTTC.

The chain links TRBV14 to TRBJ1-3, with unresolved D. The CDR3 is 14 residues long. The V gene's germline CDR1 is SGHDN and CDR2 FVKESK. V lost 3 bases and J 2 bases, leaving 8 bases between the germline ends. CDR3 coding DNA: TGTGCCAGCAGCCAGACCCTCACTGGAAACACCATATATTTT. Encoded protein: CASSQTLTGNTIYF.

The chain recombines TRBV10-2 with TRBJ1-1; 9 nucleotides agree with TRBD1. This CDR3 comprises 13 residues. The germline V gene has CDR1 WSHSY and CDR2 SAAADI. V gave up 5 bases and J gave up 8 bases; unmatched junction bases: 6. Written as DNA, the CDR3 is TGCGCCAGCAGTCTGGACAGGGGATGGGAAGCTTTCTTT. Translating it yields CASSLDRGWEAFF.

In regard to this clone: At the DNA level, this CDR3 is encoded by other sequences in the same sample as well. The chain has TRBV7-2 and TRBJ2-5, with D uncertain. The CDR3 has 12 residues. V was trimmed by 1 base and J by 5 bases, leaving 5 bases between them. Germline CDR1 is SGHTA and CDR2 is FQGNSA. The CDR3 here is CASSLVGETQYF. The CDR3 DNA follows: TGTGCCAGCAGCTTAGTCGGGGAGACCCAGTACTTC.

This chain uses TRBV5-1 with TRBJ2-1; D call uncertain. Trimming took 2 bases from V and 1 from J, leaving 7 bases between them. Germline V gene data show CDR1 as SGHRS and CDR2 as YFSETQ. This CDR3 spans 14 amino acids. CDR3 DNA: TGCGCCAGCAGCTTAGCTCATTCCTACAATGAGCAGTTCTTC. Translating it yields CASSLAHSYNEQFF.

This chain connects TRBV12-3 or TRBV12-4 to TRBJ1-4; D is uncertain. Trimming pared 7 bases from V and 7 bases from J, leaving 13 bases between. The CDR3 has 13 amino acids. The CDR3 DNA follows: TGTGCCAGCATGGTCAATTCTGGTGAAAAACTGTTTTTT. Its protein product is CASMVNSGEKLFF.

The CDR3 loop reads CASGLGYQETQYF. The CDR3 DNA reads TGTGCTAGTGGTTTGGGGTACCAAGAGACCCAGTACTTC. The chain links TRBV12-5 to TRBJ2-5; the D is unclear. Germline V gene lookup returns CDR1 LGHNT and CDR2 FRNRAP. The CDR3 runs 13 residues. V was trimmed by 1 base and J by 0 bases, leaving 3 bases between them.

The gene calls are TRBV2 and TRBJ1-2; TRBD1 agrees at 8 bases. Per the germline V gene, CDR1 is SNHLY and CDR2 is FYNNEI. This CDR3 is 13 amino acids long. Trimming took 3 bases from V and 7 from J; bases not matched to a gene: 4. Written as DNA, the CDR3 is TGTGCCAGCAGTGAGGACAGGGTGCTTGGCTACACCTTC. This gives the protein CASSEDRVLGYTF.